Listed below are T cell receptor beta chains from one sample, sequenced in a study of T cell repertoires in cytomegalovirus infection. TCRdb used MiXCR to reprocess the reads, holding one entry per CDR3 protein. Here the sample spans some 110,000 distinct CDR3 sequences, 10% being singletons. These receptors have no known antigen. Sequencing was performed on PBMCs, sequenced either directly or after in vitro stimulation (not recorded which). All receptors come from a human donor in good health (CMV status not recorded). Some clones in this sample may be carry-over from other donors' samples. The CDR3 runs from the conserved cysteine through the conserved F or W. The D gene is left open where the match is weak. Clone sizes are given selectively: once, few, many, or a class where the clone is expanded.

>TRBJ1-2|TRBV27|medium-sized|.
TGTGCCAGCAGTTTATCCCTCGGCGGGGGGCTGGAGGGCTACACCTTC
CASSLSLGGGLEGYTF
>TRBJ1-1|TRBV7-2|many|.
TGTGCCAGCAGCTTGATAGGGACAACGAACACTGAAGCTTTCTTT
CASSLIGTTNTEAFF
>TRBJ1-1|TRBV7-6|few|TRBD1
TGTGCCAGCAGCCTGGACAGGGGGCCCGACACTGAAGCTTTCTTT
CASSLDRGPDTEAFF
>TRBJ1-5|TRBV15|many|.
TGTGCCACCAGCAGAGATCAGGGCGGGGGTCAGCCCCAGCATTTT
CATSRDQGGGQPQHF
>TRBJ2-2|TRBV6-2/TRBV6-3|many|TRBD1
TGTGCCAGCAGTTACCAGCCGGGACAGGGCAACACCGGGGAGCTGTTTTTT
CASSYQPGQGNTGELFF
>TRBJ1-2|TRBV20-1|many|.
TGCAGTGCTAGAGATCACAGACCGAACTATGGCTACACCTTC
CSARDHRPNYGYTF
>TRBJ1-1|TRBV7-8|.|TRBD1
TGTGCCAGCAGCACCGGGACAGAGAACACTGAAGCTTTCTTT
CASSTGTENTEAFF
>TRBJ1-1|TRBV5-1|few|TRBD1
TGCGCCAGCAGCTTGGATGGGACAGCGGTCAACACTGAAGCTTTCTTT
CASSLDGTAVNTEAFF
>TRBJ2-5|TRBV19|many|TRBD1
TGTGCCAGTAGTACCGACAGGGGCGGGCGGAAGACCCAGTACTTC
CASSTDRGGRKTQYF
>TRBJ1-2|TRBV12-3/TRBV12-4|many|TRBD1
TGTGCCAGCAGTCCCGGCCGGGACAGGGGTAACTATGGCTACACCTTC
CASSPGRDRGNYGYTF
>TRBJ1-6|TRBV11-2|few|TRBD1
TGTGCCAGCAGCCTGACAGGAAGGACAGGGAATTCACCCCTCCACTTT
CASSLTGRTGNSPLHF
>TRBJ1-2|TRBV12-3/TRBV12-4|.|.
TGTGCCAGCAGTTTTGCTGGGATCGGCTACACCTTC
CASSFAGIGYTF
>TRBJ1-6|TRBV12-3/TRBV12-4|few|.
TGTGCCAGCAGTTTTAGAGGGCTTGGCTCACCCCTCCACTTT
CASSFRGLGSPLHF
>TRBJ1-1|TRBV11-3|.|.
TGTGCCAGCAGCTTAGAGGGTGCCGGTGAAGCTTTCTTT
CASSLEGAGEAFF
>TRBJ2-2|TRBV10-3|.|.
TGTGCCATAAGGACAGTGCTGAACACCGGGGAGCTGTTTTTT
CAIRTVLNTGELFF
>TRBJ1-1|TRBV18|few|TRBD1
TGTGCCAGCTCACGAACAGGGGTTGACACTGAAGCTTTCTTT
CASSRTGVDTEAFF
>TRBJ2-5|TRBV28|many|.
TGTGCCATCTCGGGAGAAGAGACCCAGTACTTC
CAISGEETQYF
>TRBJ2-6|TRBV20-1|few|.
TGCAGTCCTACAGGGCCCTCTGGGGCCAACGTCCTGACTTTC
CSPTGPSGANVLTF
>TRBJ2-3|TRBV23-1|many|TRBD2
TGCGCCAGCAGTCGGGGGACTAGCGGGATAGTCACAGATACGCAGTATTTT
CASSRGTSGIVTDTQYF
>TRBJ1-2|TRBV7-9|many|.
TGTGCCAGCAGAAGGGGGATCGGTCGAGGCTACACCTTC
CASRRGIGRGYTF
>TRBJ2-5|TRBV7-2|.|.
TGTGCCAGCAGCTTAGGGAACAGGAGACAAGAGACCCAGTACTTC
CASSLGNRRQETQYF
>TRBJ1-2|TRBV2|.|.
TGTGCCAGCACCGAGGGGGAGGACTATGGCTACACCTTC
CASTEGEDYGYTF
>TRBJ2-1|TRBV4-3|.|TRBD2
TGCGCCAGCAGCCAAGATTTCACCACTAGCGGGAGTACGTATGAGCAGTTCTTC
CASSQDFTTSGSTYEQFF
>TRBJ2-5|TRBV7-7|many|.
TGTGCTAGCAGCTTAGAGAGGGGAGAGACCCAGTACTTC
CASSLERGETQYF
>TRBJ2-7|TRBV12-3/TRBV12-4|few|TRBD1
TGTGCCAGCAGTTTAAGTGGACAGGGGGGCTACGAGCAGTACTTC
CASSLSGQGGYEQYF
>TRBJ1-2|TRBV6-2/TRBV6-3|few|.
TGTGCCAGCAGTTACTTCCCAGGACTCTATGGCTACACCTTC
CASSYFPGLYGYTF
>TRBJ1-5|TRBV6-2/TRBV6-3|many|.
TGTGCCAGCAGGTACAGGGTTTGGAATCAGCCCCAGCATTTT
CASRYRVWNQPQHF
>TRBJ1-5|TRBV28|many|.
TGTGCCAGCAGTCCCCTGGGGGGGGGTAGCAATCAGCCCCAGCATTTT
CASSPLGGGSNQPQHF
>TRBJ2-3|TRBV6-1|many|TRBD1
TGTGCCAGCAGCGGACAGGGCTCAACAGATACGCAGTATTTT
CASSGQGSTDTQYF